The sequence of this T cell receptor (beta chain) was determined in a study of spatial heterogeneity in lung cancer. Overall study: The study observed each unique TCR and UMI combination more than ten times on average in raw reads.

Trimming pared 5 bases from V and 5 bases from J, leaving 28 bases between. CDR3 length: 17 amino acids. CDR1 is DFQATT and CDR2 is SNEGSKA in the germline V gene (reference sequence). Each TCR cDNA molecule carried a unique molecular identifier. One entry per CDR3 protein results from TCRdb running MiXCR on the 5' RACE reads. The table shows about 120,000 distinct CDR3 sequences, with 9.5% to 15% occurring only once. Sample time point: blood at routine non-recurrence follow-up after resection. Sequencing was performed on whole RNA extracted from tumor and nontumor lung tissue, or from frozen PBMC, and the material was left unsorted.

The chain has TRBV20-1 and TRBJ2-7, with D possibly TRBD2 on 6 matching bases. Sequences were derived from PBMCs, sampled at follow-up. This TCR derives from a male donor with early-stage non-small cell lung cancer. The CDR3 DNA sequence: TGCAGTGCTCCAGAGAAGGGCTTTAGCGGCTCCTCTCACGAGCAGTACTTC. Translated: CSAPEKGFSGSSHEQYF.